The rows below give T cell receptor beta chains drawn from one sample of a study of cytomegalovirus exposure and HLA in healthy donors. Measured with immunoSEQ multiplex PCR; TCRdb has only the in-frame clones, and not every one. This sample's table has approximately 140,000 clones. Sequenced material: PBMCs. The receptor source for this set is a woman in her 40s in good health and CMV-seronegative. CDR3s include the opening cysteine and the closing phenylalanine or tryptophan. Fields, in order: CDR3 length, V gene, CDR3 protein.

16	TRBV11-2	CASSSFRGARTGELFF
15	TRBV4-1	CASSQVPGQDYEQYF
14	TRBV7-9	CASSLNTGFYEQYF
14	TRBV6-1	CASSLQGGVNIQYF
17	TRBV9	CASSVGSSGASTDTQYF
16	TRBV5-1	CASSLSGYQGRSPLHF
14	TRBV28	CASSPTHPSVTQYF
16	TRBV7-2	CASSPGPRQGTETQYF
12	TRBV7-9	CASSYSNTEAFF
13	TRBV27	CASSLNSFYEQYF
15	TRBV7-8	CASSPRTSAYNEQFF
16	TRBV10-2	CASSGYLREGDQPQHF
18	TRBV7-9	CASSLGDRGRIGDTEAFF
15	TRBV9	CASSVEGGVNQPQHF
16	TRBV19	CASSLGTGEVWETQYF
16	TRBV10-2	CASKFSGTGGTDTQYF
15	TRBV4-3	CASSQDLRTAYGYTF
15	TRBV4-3	CASSQGAIRGSPLHF
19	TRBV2	CASSGPGLAGGSSYNEQFF
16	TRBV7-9	CASRGVAGTANSPLHF
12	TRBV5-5	CASSLAVGAAFF
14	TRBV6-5	CASSYTYRVETQYF